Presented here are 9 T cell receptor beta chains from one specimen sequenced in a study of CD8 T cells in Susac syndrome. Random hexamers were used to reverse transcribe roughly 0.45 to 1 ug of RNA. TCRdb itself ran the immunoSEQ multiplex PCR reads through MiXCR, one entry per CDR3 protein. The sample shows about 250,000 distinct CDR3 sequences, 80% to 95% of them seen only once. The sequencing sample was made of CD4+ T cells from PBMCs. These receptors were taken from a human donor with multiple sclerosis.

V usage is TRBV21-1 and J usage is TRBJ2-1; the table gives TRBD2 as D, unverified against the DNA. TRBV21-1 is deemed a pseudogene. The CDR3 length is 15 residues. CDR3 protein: CASSKAGLADNEQFF. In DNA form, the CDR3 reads TGTGCCAGCAGCAAAGCGGGACTAGCGGACAATGAGCAGTTCTTC.

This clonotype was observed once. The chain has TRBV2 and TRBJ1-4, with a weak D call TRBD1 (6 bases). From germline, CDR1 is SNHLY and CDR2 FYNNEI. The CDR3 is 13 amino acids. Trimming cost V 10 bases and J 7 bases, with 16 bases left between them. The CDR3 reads CATKQGEVEKLFF. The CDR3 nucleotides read TGTGCCACAAAACAGGGAGAGGTTGAAAAACTGTTTTTT.

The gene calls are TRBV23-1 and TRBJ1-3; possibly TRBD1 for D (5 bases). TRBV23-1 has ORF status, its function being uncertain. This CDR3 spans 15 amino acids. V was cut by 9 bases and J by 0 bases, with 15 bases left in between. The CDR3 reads CARNTGFHSGNTIYF. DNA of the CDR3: TGCGCCAGGAATACAGGTTTTCACTCTGGAAACACCATATATTTT.

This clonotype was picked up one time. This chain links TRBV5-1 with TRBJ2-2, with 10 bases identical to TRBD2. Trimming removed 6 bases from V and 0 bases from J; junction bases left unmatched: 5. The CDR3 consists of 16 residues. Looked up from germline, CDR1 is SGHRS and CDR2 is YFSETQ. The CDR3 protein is CASKLAGSPNTGELFF. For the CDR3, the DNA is TGCGCCAGCAAACTAGCGGGGTCCCCGAACACCGGGGAGCTGTTTTTT.

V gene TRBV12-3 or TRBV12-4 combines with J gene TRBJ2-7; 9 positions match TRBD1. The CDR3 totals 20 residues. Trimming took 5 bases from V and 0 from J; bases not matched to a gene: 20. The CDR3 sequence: CASSRPPGTGLKGGSYEQYF. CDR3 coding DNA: TGTGCCAGCAGTCGACCCCCCGGGACAGGGTTAAAGGGAGGCTCCTACGAGCAGTACTTC.

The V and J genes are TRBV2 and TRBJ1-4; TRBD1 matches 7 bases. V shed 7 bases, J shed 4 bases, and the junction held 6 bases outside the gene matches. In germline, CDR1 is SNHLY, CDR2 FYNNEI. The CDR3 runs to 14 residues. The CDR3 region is CASIEGTVNEKLFF. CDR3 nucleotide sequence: TGTGCCAGCATTGAGGGGACAGTTAATGAAAAACTGTTTTTT.

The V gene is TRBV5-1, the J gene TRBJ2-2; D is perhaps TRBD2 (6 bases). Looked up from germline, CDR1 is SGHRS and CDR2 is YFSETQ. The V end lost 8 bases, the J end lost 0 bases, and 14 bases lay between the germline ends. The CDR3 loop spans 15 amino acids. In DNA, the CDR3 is TGCGCCAGTCACGAGGGCGGGGCGAACACCGGGGAGCTGTTTTTT. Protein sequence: CASHEGGANTGELFF.

The CDR3 DNA sequence: TGTGCCAGCAGTTTAGCGTTGGGGGGAAATCAGCCCCAGCATTTT. This translates into CASSLALGGNQPQHF. The chain carries TRBV12-3 or TRBV12-4 and TRBJ1-5; possible D gene TRBD1, 5 bases. V was pared by 0 bases and J by 4 bases, with 10 bases between. The CDR3 spans 15 residues.

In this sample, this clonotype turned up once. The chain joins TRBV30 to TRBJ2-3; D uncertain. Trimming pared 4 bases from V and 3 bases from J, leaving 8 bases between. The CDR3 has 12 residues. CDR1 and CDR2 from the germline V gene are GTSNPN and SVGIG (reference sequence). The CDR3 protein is CAWTSWTDTQYF. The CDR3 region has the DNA TGTGCCTGGACATCTTGGACAGATACGCAGTATTTT.